This is a list of T cell receptor beta chains from one sample in a study of shared clonotypes between healthy human individuals. The protocol was immunoSEQ multiplex PCR, while the TCRdb copy is restricted to in-frame clones and leaves out a portion. The repertoire holds 450,000 to 600,000 clones, 79% seen once, with over 10% in the top ten. Input material: PBMCs. The receptors were gathered from a woman aged 35 to 49 in good health. Some clones in this sample may be carry-over from other donors' samples. Each CDR3 is given with its conserved first and last residue. The order of the fields is CDR3 protein, CDR3 DNA, V gene, CDR3 length, clone size, J gene, D gene. A D gene is named only where the DNA matches it firmly. Clone size is given for some rows only: seen once, a few or many times, or a class if the clone is expanded.

cdr3_aa: CASSPDYLDTDTQYF
cdr3_nt: TGCGCCAGCAGCCCGGACTATCTTGACACAGATACGCAGTATTTT
v_call: TRBV5-1
cdr3_length: 15
clone_size: .
j_call: TRBJ2-3
d_call: .

cdr3_aa: CASSMTFQGGYEQYF
cdr3_nt: TGTGCCAGTAGTATGACGTTCCAGGGGGGCTACGAGCAGTACTTC
v_call: TRBV19
cdr3_length: 15
clone_size: .
j_call: TRBJ2-7
d_call: .

cdr3_aa: CASSLVGTDTQYF
cdr3_nt: TGCGCCAGCAGCTTGGTCGGCACAGATACGCAGTATTTT
v_call: TRBV5-1
cdr3_length: 13
clone_size: .
j_call: TRBJ2-3
d_call: .

cdr3_aa: CASGEGLPNEKLFF
cdr3_nt: TGTGCCAGCGGGGAGGGGCTCCCTAATGAAAAACTGTTTTTT
v_call: TRBV2
cdr3_length: 14
clone_size: .
j_call: TRBJ1-4
d_call: .

cdr3_aa: CASSLGGRVVDGYTF
cdr3_nt: TGTGCCAGCAGCTTAGGCGGCAGGGTGGTTGATGGCTACACCTTC
v_call: TRBV7-2
cdr3_length: 15
clone_size: .
j_call: TRBJ1-2
d_call: .

cdr3_aa: CASSLWTDTLRPAFYNEQFF
cdr3_nt: TGTGCCAGCAGTCTCTGGACAGACACCCTACGGCCGGCCTTTTACAATGAGCAGTTCTTC
v_call: TRBV2
cdr3_length: 20
clone_size: few
j_call: TRBJ2-1
d_call: .

cdr3_aa: CASSSLAGGHNGELFF
cdr3_nt: TGCGCCAGCAGCTCACTAGCGGGAGGGCACAATGGGGAGCTGTTTTTT
v_call: TRBV5-1
cdr3_length: 16
clone_size: once
j_call: TRBJ2-2
d_call: TRBD2

cdr3_aa: CASSLVLAGAREQFF
cdr3_nt: TGTGCCAGCAGTTTAGTTCTAGCGGGAGCTAGAGAGCAGTTCTTC
v_call: TRBV27
cdr3_length: 15
clone_size: .
j_call: TRBJ2-1
d_call: TRBD2

cdr3_aa: CASSLQFTSGPRETQYF
cdr3_nt: TGTGCCAGCAGCTTGCAATTTACTAGCGGGCCCCGAGAGACCCAGTACTTC
v_call: TRBV5-6
cdr3_length: 17
clone_size: .
j_call: TRBJ2-5
d_call: TRBD2

cdr3_aa: CAWSHSWLAYGYTF
cdr3_nt: TGTGCCTGGAGTCATTCTTGGCTGGCCTATGGCTACACCTTC
v_call: TRBV30
cdr3_length: 14
clone_size: .
j_call: TRBJ1-2
d_call: .

cdr3_aa: CASSYTGGNTDTQYF
cdr3_nt: TGTGCCAGCAGCTATACAGGGGGCAACACAGATACGCAGTATTTT
v_call: TRBV5-6
cdr3_length: 15
clone_size: .
j_call: TRBJ2-3
d_call: TRBD1

cdr3_aa: CASSLLTEGYTF
cdr3_nt: TGTGCCAGCAGCTTACTAACGGAGGGCTACACCTTC
v_call: TRBV7-9
cdr3_length: 12
clone_size: few
j_call: TRBJ1-2
d_call: .

cdr3_aa: CASRNRDFYEQYF
cdr3_nt: TGTGCCAGCAGAAACAGGGACTTCTACGAGCAGTACTTC
v_call: TRBV28
cdr3_length: 13
clone_size: once
j_call: TRBJ2-7
d_call: .

cdr3_aa: CASSVGLAGGDGETQYF
cdr3_nt: TGTGCCAGCAGCGTAGGACTAGCGGGAGGGGACGGGGAGACCCAGTACTTC
v_call: TRBV9
cdr3_length: 17
clone_size: .
j_call: TRBJ2-5
d_call: TRBD2

cdr3_aa: CASSPWTGEGYGYTF
cdr3_nt: TGCGCCAGCAGCCCCTGGACAGGGGAAGGGTATGGCTACACCTTC
v_call: TRBV5-1
cdr3_length: 15
clone_size: few
j_call: TRBJ1-2
d_call: TRBD1

cdr3_aa: CASSPLWTGDTGELFF
cdr3_nt: TGTGCCAGCAGCCCCCTTTGGACAGGGGACACCGGGGAGCTGTTTTTT
v_call: TRBV7-9
cdr3_length: 16
clone_size: few
j_call: TRBJ2-2
d_call: TRBD1

cdr3_aa: CASSQERYIRDFVGPYEQYF
cdr3_nt: TGTGCCAGCAGCCAAGAGCGGTACATCAGGGATTTTGTGGGTCCCTACGAGCAGTACTTC
v_call: TRBV4-2
cdr3_length: 20
clone_size: .
j_call: TRBJ2-7
d_call: .

cdr3_aa: CASSLGFRQGSTEAFF
cdr3_nt: TGTGCCAGCAGCTTAGGATTCAGACAGGGTAGCACTGAAGCTTTCTTT
v_call: TRBV7-2
cdr3_length: 16
clone_size: .
j_call: TRBJ1-1
d_call: TRBD1

cdr3_aa: CASSQSLRGATSGRATDTQYF
cdr3_nt: TGCGCCAGCAGTCAATCCCTGCGAGGGGCGACTAGCGGGAGGGCTACAGATACGCAGTATTTT
v_call: TRBV23-1
cdr3_length: 21
clone_size: .
j_call: TRBJ2-3
d_call: TRBD2

cdr3_aa: CAWSVTGRNTIYF
cdr3_nt: TGTGCCTGGAGTGTAACAGGCAGAAACACCATATATTTT
v_call: TRBV30
cdr3_length: 13
clone_size: few
j_call: TRBJ1-3
d_call: .

cdr3_aa: CASGSTGKYEQFF
cdr3_nt: TGTGCCAGCGGGTCGACAGGGAAGTATGAGCAGTTCTTC
v_call: TRBV7-9
cdr3_length: 13
clone_size: once
j_call: TRBJ2-1
d_call: TRBD1

cdr3_aa: CASSQDRGNTIYF
cdr3_nt: TGCGCCAGCAGCCAAGACCGTGGAAACACCATATATTTT
v_call: TRBV4-3
cdr3_length: 13
clone_size: .
j_call: TRBJ1-3
d_call: .

cdr3_aa: CATGTASTETQYF
cdr3_nt: TGTGCCACCGGGACAGCTTCGACAGAGACCCAGTACTTC
v_call: TRBV6-6
cdr3_length: 13
clone_size: .
j_call: TRBJ2-5
d_call: TRBD1

cdr3_aa: CASSLAGRGETQYF
cdr3_nt: TGTGCCAGCAGCTTGGCCGGCAGGGGCGAGACCCAGTACTTC
v_call: TRBV5-4
cdr3_length: 14
clone_size: once
j_call: TRBJ2-5
d_call: .

cdr3_aa: CASSLTGAGDTGELFF
cdr3_nt: TGTGCCAGCAGCTTAACAGGAGCAGGGGACACCGGGGAGCTGTTTTTT
v_call: TRBV7-3
cdr3_length: 16
clone_size: .
j_call: TRBJ2-2
d_call: .

cdr3_aa: CASSFGGFNEKLFF
cdr3_nt: TGTGCCAGCAGTTTCGGAGGGTTCAATGAAAAACTGTTTTTT
v_call: TRBV27
cdr3_length: 14
clone_size: once
j_call: TRBJ1-4
d_call: .

cdr3_aa: CASSLERTGINQPQHF
cdr3_nt: TGTGCCAGCAGCTTAGAAAGGACAGGGATCAATCAGCCCCAGCATTTT
v_call: TRBV7-8
cdr3_length: 16
clone_size: once
j_call: TRBJ1-5
d_call: TRBD1

cdr3_aa: CASSEGGRVPPGTQYF
cdr3_nt: TGTGCCAGCAGCGAGGGCGGGAGGGTCCCACCGGGGACCCAGTACTTC
v_call: TRBV5-6
cdr3_length: 16
clone_size: .
j_call: TRBJ2-5
d_call: TRBD2

cdr3_aa: CSAGWREKLFF
cdr3_nt: TGCAGTGCTGGTTGGAGGGAAAAACTGTTTTTT
v_call: TRBV20-1
cdr3_length: 11
clone_size: .
j_call: TRBJ1-4
d_call: .

cdr3_aa: CASSYPRGGTSGNTIYF
cdr3_nt: TGTGCCAGCAGCTATCCCAGGGGGGGTACCTCTGGAAACACCATATATTTT
v_call: TRBV7-8
cdr3_length: 17
clone_size: .
j_call: TRBJ1-3
d_call: TRBD1

cdr3_aa: CASSESFPDNHGYTF
cdr3_nt: TGCGCCAGCAGTGAGTCGTTTCCGGACAACCATGGCTACACCTTC
v_call: TRBV10-1
cdr3_length: 15
clone_size: .
j_call: TRBJ1-2
d_call: .

cdr3_aa: CASSFLARGETQYF
cdr3_nt: TGTGCCAGCAGCTTTTTAGCTCGGGGCGAGACCCAGTACTTC
v_call: TRBV5-5
cdr3_length: 14
clone_size: .
j_call: TRBJ2-5
d_call: .

cdr3_aa: CASSKAQGQGETQYF
cdr3_nt: TGTGCCAGCAGCAAAGCCCAAGGACAGGGAGAGACCCAGTACTTC
v_call: TRBV21-1
cdr3_length: 15
clone_size: .
j_call: TRBJ2-5
d_call: .

cdr3_aa: CASSPAGQPQHF
cdr3_nt: TGTGCCAGCAGTCCGGCCGGTCAGCCCCAGCATTTT
v_call: TRBV28
cdr3_length: 12
clone_size: many
j_call: TRBJ1-5
d_call: .

cdr3_aa: CASSLREGRTDTQYF
cdr3_nt: TGTGCCAGCAGCCTGCGGGAGGGCCGCACAGATACGCAGTATTTT
v_call: TRBV4-2
cdr3_length: 15
clone_size: .
j_call: TRBJ2-3
d_call: TRBD2

cdr3_aa: CASSQPGQPNNEQFF
cdr3_nt: TGTGCCAGCAGCCAACCGGGACAGCCGAACAATGAGCAGTTCTTC
v_call: TRBV21-1
cdr3_length: 15
clone_size: .
j_call: TRBJ2-1
d_call: .

cdr3_aa: CAWSGAGAGEETQYF
cdr3_nt: TGTGCCTGGAGTGGGGCTGGGGCAGGGGAAGAGACCCAGTACTTC
v_call: TRBV30
cdr3_length: 15
clone_size: .
j_call: TRBJ2-5
d_call: .

cdr3_aa: CASMVGGDRAEQYF
cdr3_nt: TGTGCCAGCATGGTGGGAGGGGACAGGGCCGAGCAGTACTTC
v_call: TRBV2
cdr3_length: 14
clone_size: .
j_call: TRBJ2-7
d_call: TRBD1

cdr3_aa: CASSPGWGAYEQYF
cdr3_nt: TGTGCCAGCAGCCCCGGATGGGGCGCCTACGAGCAGTACTTC
v_call: TRBV11-2
cdr3_length: 14
clone_size: .
j_call: TRBJ2-7
d_call: .

cdr3_aa: CASSVDPQTGQQFF
cdr3_nt: TGTGCCAGCAGCGTAGATCCCCAAACGGGGCAGCAGTTCTTC
v_call: TRBV9
cdr3_length: 14
clone_size: .
j_call: TRBJ2-1
d_call: .

cdr3_aa: CASSVGRATYEQYF
cdr3_nt: TGTGCCAGCTCCGTGGGAAGGGCTACCTACGAGCAGTACTTC
v_call: TRBV2
cdr3_length: 14
clone_size: .
j_call: TRBJ2-7
d_call: .

cdr3_aa: CASRGLAGGNEQFF
cdr3_nt: TGTGCCAGCAGGGGACTAGCGGGAGGGAATGAGCAGTTCTTC
v_call: TRBV14
cdr3_length: 14
clone_size: .
j_call: TRBJ2-1
d_call: TRBD2

cdr3_aa: CASRTRTSGLNEQFF
cdr3_nt: TGTGCCAGCCGAACTCGGACTAGCGGACTCAATGAGCAGTTCTTC
v_call: TRBV28
cdr3_length: 15
clone_size: .
j_call: TRBJ2-1
d_call: TRBD2

cdr3_aa: CASSQREGRNEQFF
cdr3_nt: TGTGCCAGCAGCCAGCGGGAGGGTCGGAATGAGCAGTTCTTC
v_call: TRBV2
cdr3_length: 14
clone_size: .
j_call: TRBJ2-1
d_call: TRBD2

cdr3_aa: CASSPSFATNEKLFF
cdr3_nt: TGTGCCAGCAGTCCGTCGTTTGCAACTAATGAAAAACTGTTTTTT
v_call: TRBV2
cdr3_length: 15
clone_size: .
j_call: TRBJ1-4
d_call: .

cdr3_aa: CASSLGRVALNEQFF
cdr3_nt: TGTGCCAGCAGTTTAGGTAGGGTAGCTCTCAATGAGCAGTTCTTC
v_call: TRBV28
cdr3_length: 15
clone_size: .
j_call: TRBJ2-1
d_call: .

cdr3_aa: CAWGRVNSPLHF
cdr3_nt: TGTGCCTGGGGGAGAGTAAATTCACCCCTCCACTTT
v_call: TRBV30
cdr3_length: 12
clone_size: .
j_call: TRBJ1-6
d_call: .

cdr3_aa: CASSLTDYEQYF
cdr3_nt: TGTGCCAGCAGCTTAACCGACTACGAGCAGTACTTC
v_call: TRBV7-6
cdr3_length: 12
clone_size: .
j_call: TRBJ2-7
d_call: .

cdr3_aa: CASSLGAGTPQETQYF
cdr3_nt: TGTGCCAGCAGCTTAGGGGCCGGGACTCCCCAAGAGACCCAGTACTTC
v_call: TRBV7-9
cdr3_length: 16
clone_size: once
j_call: TRBJ2-5
d_call: .

cdr3_aa: CATSPGLGDTGELFF
cdr3_nt: TGTGCCACTTCGCCGGGACTAGGTGACACCGGGGAGCTGTTTTTT
v_call: TRBV11-3
cdr3_length: 15
clone_size: .
j_call: TRBJ2-2
d_call: TRBD2

cdr3_aa: CASSFNSGDQPQHF
cdr3_nt: TGTGCCAGCAGTTTCAACTCCGGGGATCAGCCCCAGCATTTT
v_call: TRBV6-5
cdr3_length: 14
clone_size: .
j_call: TRBJ1-5
d_call: .

cdr3_aa: CAWRASFNTEAFF
cdr3_nt: TGTGCCTGGAGGGCGTCCTTCAACACTGAAGCTTTCTTT
v_call: TRBV30
cdr3_length: 13
clone_size: .
j_call: TRBJ1-1
d_call: .

cdr3_aa: CASSRGPPGEQYF
cdr3_nt: TGTGCCAGTAGTAGGGGCCCACCGGGGGAGCAGTACTTC
v_call: TRBV19
cdr3_length: 13
clone_size: .
j_call: TRBJ2-7
d_call: .

cdr3_aa: CASSVGNGNQPQHF
cdr3_nt: TGTGCCAGCAGCGTTGGCAATGGCAATCAGCCCCAGCATTTT
v_call: TRBV9
cdr3_length: 14
clone_size: .
j_call: TRBJ1-5
d_call: .

cdr3_aa: CASSLDSGDSPLHF
cdr3_nt: TGTGCCAGCAGTTTAGACAGCGGAGATTCACCCCTCCACTTT
v_call: TRBV28
cdr3_length: 14
clone_size: .
j_call: TRBJ1-6
d_call: .